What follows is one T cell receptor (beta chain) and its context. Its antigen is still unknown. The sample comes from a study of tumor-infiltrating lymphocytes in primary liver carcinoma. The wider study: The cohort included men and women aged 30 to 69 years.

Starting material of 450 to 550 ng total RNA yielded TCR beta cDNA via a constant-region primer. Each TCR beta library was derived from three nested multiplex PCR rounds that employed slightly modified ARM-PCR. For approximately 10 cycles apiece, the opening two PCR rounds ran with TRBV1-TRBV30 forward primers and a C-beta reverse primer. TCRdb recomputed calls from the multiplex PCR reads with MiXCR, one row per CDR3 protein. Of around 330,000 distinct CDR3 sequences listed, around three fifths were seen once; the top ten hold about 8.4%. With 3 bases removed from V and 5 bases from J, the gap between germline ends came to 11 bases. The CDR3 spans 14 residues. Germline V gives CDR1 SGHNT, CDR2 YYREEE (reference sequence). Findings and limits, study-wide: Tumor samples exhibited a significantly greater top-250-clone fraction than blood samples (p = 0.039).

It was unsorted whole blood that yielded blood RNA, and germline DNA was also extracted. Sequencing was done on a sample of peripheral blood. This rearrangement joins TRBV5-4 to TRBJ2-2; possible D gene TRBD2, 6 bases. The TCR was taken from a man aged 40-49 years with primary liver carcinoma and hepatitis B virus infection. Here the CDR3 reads CASSWGLLTGELFF. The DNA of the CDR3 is TGTGCCAGCAGCTGGGGACTTTTAACCGGGGAGCTGTTTTTT.